This entry lists 14 T cell receptor beta chains sequenced from one sample in a study of blood T cell repertoires in COVID-19. Assay: immunoSEQ multiplex PCR; the TCRdb copy retains only in-frame clones and omits some. Here the sample spans some 200,000 clones, more than 65% being singletons. The source material was peripheral blood. These TCRs come from a woman aged 25 to 39 who had recovered from COVID-19.

This clone occurred once. This chain links TRBV5-1 with TRBJ1-1; weak D call: TRBD1 (6 bases). The CDR3 contains 15 residues. V lost 2 bases, J lost 0 bases, and 11 bases lay in between. Germline V gives CDR1 SGHRS, CDR2 YFSETQ. This chain's CDR3 is CASSLSQGMNTEAFF. CDR3 bases: TGCGCCAGCAGCTTATCACAGGGTATGAACACTGAAGCTTTCTTT. The entire variable domain, with the rest obtained from reference TRBV5-1 and TRBJ1-1, is as follows: KAGVTQTPRYLIKTRGQQVTLSCSPISGHRSVSWYQQTPGQGLQFLFEYFSETQRNKGNFPGRFSGRQFSNSRSEMNVSTLELGDSALYLCASSLSQGMNTEAFFGQGTRLTVV.

This chain uses TRBV27 with TRBJ2-2; 7 positions agree with TRBD2. CDR1 is MNHEY and CDR2 is SMNVEV in the germline V gene (reference sequence). The CDR3 has 15 amino acids. V gave up 0 bases and J gave up 4 bases; unmatched junction bases: 2. The CDR3 sequence is CASSLSGEGTGELFF. CDR3 nucleotides: TGTGCCAGCAGTTTATCGGGGGAGGGCACCGGGGAGCTGTTTTTT.

This rearrangement joins TRBV27 to TRBJ2-5; D ambiguous. The CDR3 length is 13 residues. Germline V gene lookup returns CDR1 MNHEY and CDR2 SMNVEV (reference sequence). V lost 5 bases to trimming and J lost 3 bases, with 10 bases between them. CDR3 in DNA: TGTGCCAGCAGTCCGCAGAATGAAGAGACCCAGTACTTC. Translation: CASSPQNEETQYF.

The chain uses TRBV30 and TRBJ1-1; 7 nucleotides line up with TRBD1. This CDR3 has 14 amino acids. V trimming: 5 bases; J trimming: 2 bases; junction bases outside the gene matches: 8. Per the germline V gene, CDR1 is GTSNPN and CDR2 is SVGIG (reference sequence). The CDR3 region has the DNA TGTGCCTGGCGGGGGGGGACAGTTAACACTGAAGCTTTCTTT. Encoded protein: CAWRGGTVNTEAFF.

This clone came up once. Relative to the germline gene, one junction end is altered; a read error may explain this. The chain carries TRBV11-3 and TRBJ2-1, with D perhaps TRBD2 (7 bases). Germline V gene data show CDR1 as SGHNT and CDR2 as YENEEA. CDR3 length: 13 residues. CDR3 sequence reads: CANSLGGPNEQFF. The CDR3, as DNA: TGTGCCAACAGCCTGGGGGGGCCCAATGAGCAGTTCTTC.

In this sample, this clone turned up a few times. The chain combines TRBV24-1 with TRBJ2-5; 7 bases are shared with TRBD1. V was pared by 5 bases and J by 4 bases, with 3 bases of the junction left unmatched. Germline-derived CDR1 and CDR2 are KGHDR and SFDVKD. This CDR3 spans 13 amino acids. In DNA, the CDR3 is TGTGCCACCAGTGCCGACAGGGCAGAGACCCAGTACTTC. It encodes CATSADRAETQYF.

The rearrangement links TRBV30 to TRBJ2-3, with 8 bases identical to TRBD1. The V gene end was trimmed by 0 bases and the J gene end by 7 bases; junction bases not matched to a gene: 12. Germline V gene sequence: CDR1 GTSNPN, CDR2 SVGIG (reference sequence). This CDR3 is 16 amino acids long. CDR3 sequence (DNA): TGTGCCTGGAGTGTACCTAGGACAGGGCTCTCTAATACGCAGTATTTT. Residues: CAWSVPRTGLSNTQYF.

The chain joins TRBV13 to TRBJ1-6; 9 nucleotides agree with TRBD1. The CDR3 covers 16 residues. Germline lookup yields CDR1 PRHDT and CDR2 FYEKMQ (reference sequence). V dropped 1 base and J dropped 6; count of bases not matched to a gene: 4. For the CDR3, the DNA is TGTGCCAGCAGCTTAGTAGGGACAGGGTTTAATTCACCCCTCCACTTT. This encodes CASSLVGTGFNSPLHF.

The gene calls are TRBV6-5 and TRBJ1-2; no firm D call. CDR1 and CDR2 from the germline V gene are MNHEY and SVGAGI. The CDR3 runs 13 residues. V dropped 6 bases and J dropped 4 bases, with 12 bases sitting between them. The CDR3 nucleotides are TGTGCCAGCAGGGTTTTCGGAGCCTATGGCTACACCTTC. It translates to CASRVFGAYGYTF.

In this sample, this clone turned up once. The chain is built from TRBV12-3 or TRBV12-4 and TRBJ1-2, with a weak D call TRBD1 (6 bases). V lost 6 bases and J 2 bases, leaving 10 bases between the germline ends. There are 13 residues in the CDR3. The chain's CDR3 is CASRRDRNYGYTF. DNA of the CDR3: TGTGCCAGCAGAAGAGACAGGAACTATGGCTACACCTTC.

In its sample, this clone was seen a few times. The CDR3 protein is CASSVGTGIYTGELFF. Here the CDR3 DNA reads TGTGCCAGCAGCGTCGGGACAGGAATTTACACCGGGGAGCTGTTTTTT. J is TRBJ2-2 and V is TRBV7-6; TRBD1 agrees at 8 bases. After removal of 5 bases from V and 3 bases from J, the junction contained 8 bases not matched to a gene. The V gene's germline CDR1 is SGHVS and CDR2 FNYEAQ. The CDR3 is 16 residues long.

The rearrangement uses TRBV15 and TRBJ1-6; the D gene is possibly TRBD1 (5 bases). CDR3 length: 15 residues. Trimming removed 0 bases from V and 7 bases from J, with 10 bases in between. CDR1 is LNHNV, CDR2 YYDKDF, per germline (reference sequence). This CDR3 is CATSRDRVGNSPLHF. The DNA for the CDR3 is TGTGCCACCAGCAGAGACAGGGTCGGCAATTCACCCCTCCACTTT. Full variable domain (outside the CDR3, taken from reference TRBV15 and TRBJ1-6): DAMVIQNPRYQVTQFGKPVTLSCSQTLNHNVMYWYQQKSSQAPKLLFHYYDKDFNNEADTPDNFQSRRPNTSFCFLDIRSPGLGDTAMYLCATSRDRVGNSPLHFGNGTRLTVT.

CDR3 in DNA: TGTGCCAGCAGTTACCAACAGGACGGCTACGAGCAGTACTTC. Amino acids: CASSYQQDGYEQYF. The chain couples TRBV6-5 to TRBJ2-7; tentative D call: TRBD1 (5 bases). The CDR3 is 14 residues long. V dropped 2 bases and J dropped 3 bases, with 11 bases sitting between them. The germline V gene has CDR1 MNHEY and CDR2 SVGAGI.

The V and J genes are TRBV5-1 and TRBJ2-7, with 12 positions matching TRBD2. V shed 0 bases and J 0 bases; nucleotides not matched to a gene: 1. CDR3 length equals 16 residues. Germline V CDR1 and CDR2: SGHRS, YFSETQ. In DNA form, the CDR3 reads TGCGCCAGCAGCTTGGGACTAGCGGGGGTCTCCTACGAGCAGTACTTC. This sequence encodes CASSLGLAGVSYEQYF.